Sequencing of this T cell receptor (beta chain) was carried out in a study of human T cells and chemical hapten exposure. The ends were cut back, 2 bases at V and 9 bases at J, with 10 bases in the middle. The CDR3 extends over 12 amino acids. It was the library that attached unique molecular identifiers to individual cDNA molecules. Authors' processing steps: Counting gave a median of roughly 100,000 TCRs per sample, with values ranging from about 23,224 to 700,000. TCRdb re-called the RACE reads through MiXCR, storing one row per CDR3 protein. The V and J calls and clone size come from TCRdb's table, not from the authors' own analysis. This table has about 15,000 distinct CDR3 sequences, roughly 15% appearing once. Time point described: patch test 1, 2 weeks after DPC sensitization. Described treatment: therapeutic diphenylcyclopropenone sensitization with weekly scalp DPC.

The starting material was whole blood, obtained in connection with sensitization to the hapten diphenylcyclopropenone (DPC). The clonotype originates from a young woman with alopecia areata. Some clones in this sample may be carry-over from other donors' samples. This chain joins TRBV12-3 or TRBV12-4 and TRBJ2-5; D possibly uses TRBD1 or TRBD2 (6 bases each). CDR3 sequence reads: CASSLRGAAQYF. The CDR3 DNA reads TGTGCCAGCAGTTTAAGGGGGGCAGCCCAGTACTTC.